Below, 5 T cell receptor beta chains from the same sample are listed, as sequenced in a study of cytomegalovirus exposure and HLA in healthy donors. 13 Jbeta primers and 60 Vbeta primers were used for the PCR. Clones were sequenced by immunoSEQ multiplex PCR, and TCRdb holds only the in-frame ones, with some missing. The sample carries more than 65,000 clones, around two thirds recorded once. The sequencing sample was made of PBMCs. All receptors derive from a woman aged 50 to 60 in good health and CMV-seropositive.

The chain is built from TRBV28 and TRBJ2-3; no definite D call. CDR3 length equals 12 residues. V was clipped by 2 bases and J by 11 bases, with 11 bases between them. Germline CDR1 reads MDHEN; CDR2 reads SYDVKM. The CDR3 sequence is CASSLGFSKQYF. The DNA for the CDR3 is TGTGCCAGCAGTTTAGGCTTTTCCAAGCAGTATTTT.

This chain uses TRBV2 with TRBJ2-2, with D possibly TRBD2 on 5 matching bases. The V end lost 6 bases, the J end lost 0 bases, and 14 bases lay between the germline ends. This CDR3 has 16 amino acids. Germline lookup yields CDR1 SNHLY and CDR2 FYNNEI. The chain's CDR3 is CASSVIATTNTGELFF. The CDR3 nucleotides are TGTGCCAGCAGCGTCATAGCGACCACGAACACCGGGGAGCTGTTTTTT.

The CDR3 nucleotides are TGTGCCAGCAGGCTCCCGGGACAGGGCTACAATGAGCAGTTCTTC. This encodes CASRLPGQGYNEQFF. This rearrangement joins TRBV6-6 to TRBJ2-1; 9 bases are a match to TRBD1. The germline V gene has CDR1 MNHNY and CDR2 SVGAGI (reference sequence). The CDR3 has 15 amino acids. V shed 6 bases and J 3 bases; nucleotides not matched to a gene: 6.

This clone occurred once. The chain links TRBV10-3 to TRBJ2-2; possibly TRBD2 for D (5 bases). The length of the CDR3 is 16 residues. Germline CDR1 reads ENHRY; CDR2 reads SYGVKD. Between the trimmed V and J ends, which lost 9 bases and 1 base, there was a span of 18 bases. CDR3 in amino acids: CAIQGIGGQNTGELFF. The CDR3 DNA is TGTGCCATACAAGGCATCGGCGGGCAGAACACCGGGGAGCTGTTTTTT.

The rearrangement joins TRBV5-1 to TRBJ1-5; perhaps TRBD1 as D (5 bases). The CDR3 totals 14 residues. V gave up 5 bases and J gave up 2 bases, with 11 bases separating them. Germline V CDR1 and CDR2: SGHRS, YFSETQ. CDR3 residues: CASSSTVGNQPQHF. CDR3 nucleotides: TGCGCCAGCAGTTCGACAGTCGGCAATCAGCCCCAGCATTTT.